Presented here are 21 T cell receptor beta chains from one specimen sequenced in a study of T cell repertoires in cytomegalovirus infection. TCRdb reprocessed the reads with MiXCR, giving one entry per CDR3 protein. The table has some 920,000 distinct CDR3 sequences, approximately 30% seen once. These TCRs' antigens remain unknown. Sample: cultured CD8+ T cells from PBMCs, taken from culture after CMV antigen stimulation. The receptor source for this set is a human donor in good health (CMV status not recorded). Some clones in this sample may be carry-over from other donors' samples.

This rearrangement joins TRBV6-6 to TRBJ2-1; 10 nucleotides match TRBD2. This CDR3 comprises 15 residues. Unmatched junction bases numbered 7, after V lost 7 bases and J lost 4 bases. CDR1 MNHNY and CDR2 SVGAGI come from the germline V gene (reference sequence). The CDR3 DNA reads TGTGCCAGCAACCTACTAGCGGGGACTTACAATGAGCAGTTCTTC. Its protein is CASNLLAGTYNEQFF.

The rearrangement links TRBV27 to TRBJ1-5; D possibly corresponds to TRBD1 (6 bases). Germline V gene lookup returns CDR1 MNHEY and CDR2 SMNVEV (reference sequence). Deletions cut 5 bases from V and 7 bases from J, with 12 bases between. CDR3 length: 13 residues. CDR3 sequence reads: CASSGGPLQPQHF. The DNA of the CDR3 is TGTGCCAGCAGTGGGGGGCCGCTGCAGCCCCAGCATTTT.

J is TRBJ2-1 and V is TRBV2; D possibly corresponds to TRBD1 (6 bases). The CDR3 runs to 14 residues. The germline CDR1 and CDR2 sequences are SNHLY and FYNNEI. Trimming removed 8 bases at V and 5 bases at J, with 16 bases between. The CDR3 here is CASPGAGVHNEQFF. CDR3 in DNA: TGTGCCAGCCCCGGGGCAGGGGTTCACAATGAGCAGTTCTTC.

The chain employs TRBV10-3 and TRBJ1-5, with 7 bases fitting TRBD1. The CDR3 totals 15 residues. V gave up 1 base and J gave up 5 bases; unmatched junction bases: 5. Germline CDR1 and CDR2: ENHRY and SYGVKD. The CDR3 coding sequence is TGTGCCATCAGTGAGTTTCGACAGGGCGATCAGCCCCAGCATTTT. It specifies CAISEFRQGDQPQHF.

In this sample, this clonotype turned up a few times. The V call is TRBV6-1, the J call TRBJ2-2; 7 nucleotides align to TRBD2. CDR3 size: 16 residues. J lost 1 base, V lost 2 bases, and 4 bases had no gene match. Germline V lookup: CDR1 MNHNS, CDR2 SASEGT. The CDR3 nucleotides read TGTGCCAGCAGTGAACCCACTAGCGTGAACACCGGGGAGCTGTTTTTT. Encoded protein: CASSEPTSVNTGELFF.

The chain joins TRBV5-4 to TRBJ2-2; 10 positions agree with TRBD2. Trimming took 4 bases from V and 5 from J; bases not matched to a gene: 8. CDR3 length equals 16 residues. Germline values: CDR1 SGHNT, CDR2 YYREEE (reference sequence). The CDR3 loop reads CASSPLAGGETGELFF. The CDR3 bases are TGTGCCAGCAGCCCGTTAGCGGGGGGAGAGACCGGGGAGCTGTTTTTT.

The chain has TRBV29-1 and TRBJ1-2, with TRBD1 matching over 8 bases. The CDR3 covers 15 residues. Germline V gene sequence: CDR1 SQVTM, CDR2 ANQGSEA. V was pared by 7 bases and J by 4 bases, with 14 bases of the junction left unmatched. CDR3 region: CSAPTRQGFIYGYTF. CDR3 bases: TGCAGCGCCCCAACACGACAGGGGTTTATCTATGGCTACACCTTC.

This sequence joins TRBV27 and TRBJ1-1; tentative D call: TRBD1 (6 bases). The CDR3 is 13 amino acids. With 8 bases removed from V and 5 bases from J, the gap between germline ends came to 15 bases. The germline V gene has CDR1 MNHEY and CDR2 SMNVEV (reference sequence). CDR3 DNA sequence: TGTGCCAGCCGAAGGACAGTCCGGACTGAAGCTTTCTTT. Translation gives CASRRTVRTEAFF.

The chain is built from TRBV6-1 and TRBJ2-3; a possible D gene is TRBD2 (5 bases). Germline CDR1 and CDR2: MNHNS and SASEGT. V dropped 5 bases and J dropped 2 bases, with 17 bases sitting between them. This CDR3 is 16 amino acids long. CDR3 DNA sequence: TGTGCCAGCAGTTCCAAAGACTACCTCTACACAGATACGCAGTATTTT. It codes for CASSSKDYLYTDTQYF.

The sample holds a few counts of this clonotype. The chain employs TRBV12-3 or TRBV12-4 and TRBJ2-3, with TRBD2 identical over 7 bases. J was trimmed by 4 bases and V by 5 bases; bases with no gene match: 12. This CDR3 spans 16 amino acids. The CDR3 spells CASSPRTRASSDTQYF. DNA for the CDR3: TGTGCCAGCAGTCCCCGGACTAGAGCGTCCTCAGATACGCAGTATTTT.

This clonotype came up many times. The chain uses TRBV7-9 and TRBJ1-4; D is unclear. The CDR3 consists of 15 residues. Germline V gives CDR1 SEHNR, CDR2 FQNEAQ (reference sequence). Between the trimmed V and J ends, which lost 1 base and 0 bases, there was a span of 6 bases. CDR3 residues: CASSLGVTTNEKLFF. The DNA for the CDR3 is TGTGCCAGCAGCTTAGGTGTGACAACTAATGAAAAACTGTTTTTT. The full variable domain, in which reference TRBV7-9 and TRBJ1-4 provide the parts outside the CDR3, is DTGVSQNPRHKITKRGQNVTFRCDPISEHNRLYWYRQTLGQGPEFLTYFQNEAQLEKSRLLSDRFSAERPKGSFSTLEIQRTEQGDSAMYLCASSLGVTTNEKLFFGSGTQLSVL.

There are a few counts of this clonotype. This chain joins TRBV12-3 or TRBV12-4 and TRBJ2-3, with D maybe TRBD2 (5 bases). This CDR3 contains 12 residues. Trimming shortened V by 7 bases and J by 5 bases, and 10 bases separated the two germline ends. The chain's CDR3 is CASTTGRDTQYF. The CDR3 DNA sequence: TGTGCCAGCACCACGGGGAGAGATACGCAGTATTTT.

This clonotype was observed a few times. V usage is TRBV7-9 and J usage is TRBJ1-1; TRBD1 might be the D (5 bases). The V and J ends lost 7 bases and 4 bases respectively, with 13 bases between them. CDR1 is SEHNR, CDR2 FQNEAQ, per germline (reference sequence). This CDR3 region has 13 residues. As DNA, the CDR3 is TGTGCCAGCATAGCGGGGGGTTTCACTGAAGCTTTCTTT. Protein sequence: CASIAGGFTEAFF.

This clonotype has only a few counts. The junction departs from germline at one end; a sequencing error may be responsible. V usage is TRBV5-1 and J usage is TRBJ1-2; D call uncertain. This CDR3 is built from 12 residues. CDR1 and CDR2 (germline): SGHRS, YFSETQ. DNA for the CDR3: TGTGCCAGCAGCTTCGATAGCTATGGCTACACCTTC. Protein: CASSFDSYGYTF.

This clonotype was found a few times. The CDR3: CASRDSYNSPLHF. The CDR3 bases are TGTGCCAGCAGGGATTCCTATAATTCACCCCTCCACTTT. This chain uses TRBV27 with TRBJ1-6; D gene unclear. Trimming removed 6 bases from V and 1 base from J, with 4 bases in between. The length of the CDR3 is 13 residues. Germline CDR1 is MNHEY and CDR2 is SMNVEV (reference sequence).

The chain employs TRBV7-9 and TRBJ1-1; possibly TRBD1 for D (5 bases). The CDR3 is 14 amino acids. Trimming took 5 bases from V and 1 from J, leaving 11 bases between them. The germline gives CDR1 SEHNR, CDR2 FQNEAQ (reference sequence). The CDR3 loop reads CASSAGITNTEAFF. In DNA, the CDR3 is TGTGCCAGCAGCGCAGGGATTACGAACACTGAAGCTTTCTTT.

The chain recombines TRBV7-8 with TRBJ1-4; 11 positions match TRBD1. The CDR3 has 18 amino acids. Germline CDR1 reads SGHVS; CDR2 reads FQNEAQ. V gave up 8 bases and J gave up 1 base; unmatched junction bases: 12. The CDR3 DNA is TGTGCCAGCGTTGGAGGGGAGGACAGGGGGCGAACTAATGAAAAACTGTTTTTT. Translation: CASVGGEDRGRTNEKLFF.

In its sample, this clonotype was seen a few times. The chain is built from TRBV5-1 and TRBJ1-3, with TRBD1 matching over 9 bases. This CDR3 contains 16 residues. V dropped 5 bases and J dropped 2; count of bases not matched to a gene: 8. Germline CDR1 reads SGHRS; CDR2 reads YFSETQ. Here the CDR3 DNA reads TGCGCCAGCAGGAGTGGACAGGGGTTACCTGGAAACACCATATATTTT. It is translated as CASRSGQGLPGNTIYF.

The V and J genes are TRBV10-3 and TRBJ1-2, with D unclear. The germline gives CDR1 ENHRY, CDR2 SYGVKD. Trimming removed 0 bases from V and 4 bases from J, with 12 bases in between. The CDR3 is made up of 15 amino acids. In DNA, the CDR3 is TGTGCCATCAGTGAGTCAATAGGGCCAGGCTATGGCTACACCTTC. Translated: CAISESIGPGYGYTF.

This clonotype was counted between two and nine times. The chain couples TRBV7-6 to TRBJ2-1; 7 bases map to TRBD1. Trimming cost V 4 bases and J 2 bases; bases outside gene matches: 5. This CDR3 spans 15 amino acids. Germline lookup yields CDR1 SGHVS and CDR2 FNYEAQ. Here the CDR3 reads CASSSTGQPYNEQFF. CDR3 bases: TGTGCCAGCAGCTCCACGGGACAGCCCTACAATGAGCAGTTCTTC.

This sequence joins TRBV4-1 and TRBJ2-1, with D possibly TRBD2 on 6 matching bases. Germline values: CDR1 MGHRA, CDR2 YSYEKL. This CDR3 has 14 residues. Trimming removed 4 bases from V and 7 bases from J, with 14 bases in between. DNA for the CDR3: TGCGCCAGCAGCCCAGGGAAGGGGAGGAATGAGCAGTTCTTC. This translates into CASSPGKGRNEQFF.